This TCR beta chain was identified during a study of Graves' ophthalmopathy and Graves' hyperthyroidism. Broader study findings: In separating ophthalmopathy from stable hyperthyroidism, a 13-signature model achieved nearly 90% sensitivity and around 80% specificity.

Moderate-to-severe activity, CAS ≥3, NOSPECS ≥4 and a duration under 3 months were seen in donors with ophthalmopathy. PBMCs stemmed from approximately 10 ml of fresh peripheral blood. Amplification from RNA transcripts yielded the TCR beta CDR3 regions. HTBI primers were used in a first-round RT-PCR, which preceded a second-round multiplex PCR. TCRdb redid the calling of the multiplex PCR reads with MiXCR, one entry per CDR3 protein. The repertoire consists of more than 40,000 distinct CDR3 sequences, with 50% to 65% occurring once and the leading ten covering about 25%. V lost 0 bases to trimming and J lost 3 bases, with 4 bases between them. CDR3 size: 13 residues. Germline V gives CDR1 SEHNR, CDR2 FQNEAQ (reference sequence). This clonotype was observed a few times. Its specificity is unknown.

The sequence was obtained from an adult man with Graves' ophthalmopathy. V gene TRBV7-9 combines with J gene TRBJ2-3; D uncertain. Material: peripheral blood. Written as DNA, the CDR3 is TGTGCCAGCAGCTTAGCAGTAACAGATACGCAGTATTTT. It specifies CASSLAVTDTQYF.